The sequence of this TCR beta chain was determined in a study of cytomegalovirus exposure and HLA in healthy donors. Study-wide findings and caveats: Prior analysis indicated that the majority of TCR beta V segments exhibited productivity approximately 87% or approximately 30% of the time.

This clone was seen just once. Its antigen is unidentified. CDR1 is SGHAT, CDR2 FQNNGV, per germline. The CDR3 is 15 residues long. V was pared by 2 bases and J by 3 bases, with 11 bases between. The primer mix had 60 Vbeta and 13 Jbeta primers. Generated by immunoSEQ multiplex PCR, the TCRdb table keeps only in-frame clones and is missing some. This sample yields 220,000 or so clones, of which 82% are seen a single time; less than 3% belongs to the top ten. The source of this sequence is a woman in her thirties or forties in good health and CMV-seronegative. The chain combines TRBV11-2 with TRBJ2-1; D is uncertain. Sequenced: PBMCs. As DNA, the CDR3 is TGTGCCAGCAGCTTATCGTACCCTAGCTACAATGAGCAGTTCTTC. Its translation is CASSLSYPSYNEQFF.